This T cell receptor beta chain was recovered during a study of blood T cell repertoires in COVID-19. Overall study context: Samples came from the United States, Italy and Spain, spanning acute and convalescent COVID-19. Sources were T cells, B-cell-depleted T cells, or PBMCs; the material itself was cDNA or gDNA.

As handled by the study authors: Cell counts per sample came from amplifying reference gene primers. Sequencing was performed with immunoSEQ multiplex PCR; in TCRdb, only in-frame clones are kept and a portion is missing. The V and J calls and the clone size are those of that table, but D and trimming were determined from the DNA. The sample carries roughly 150,000 clones, about 85% recorded once. The ends were cut back, 3 bases at V and 6 bases at J, with 4 bases in the middle. Germline loops: CDR1 SEHNR, CDR2 FQNEAQ (reference sequence). This CDR3 is 11 amino acids long. Those enrolled in Seattle joined during active infection and were followed longitudinally afterward.

Input material: peripheral blood. The chain combines TRBV7-9 with TRBJ2-3; D not resolved. The TCR originated in a man older than 75 with COVID-19, enrolled during active disease. The CDR3 protein is CASSFEDTQYF. CDR3 nucleotide sequence: TGTGCCAGCAGCTTCGAGGATACGCAGTATTTT.